This entry describes one T cell receptor beta chain. Its antigen is undetermined. This specimen comes from a study of blood T cells in healthy people across ages. Primers used in a second PCR of about 7 to 12 cycles were a sample-barcoded 5' primer and a J-beta primer mix. All cDNA molecules were each tagged by a template-switch adaptor with 12 random nucleotides. TCRdb re-called the 5' RACE reads through MiXCR, storing one row per CDR3 protein. The sample lists about 1.6 million distinct CDR3 sequences, 30% to 40% occurring once. The CDR3 runs to 13 residues. Per the germline V gene, CDR1 is MNHEY and CDR2 is SMNVEV (reference sequence). Trimming pared 2 bases from V and 9 bases from J, leaving 11 bases between. The individuals who served as donors were healthy Caucasians living in Russia, aged roughly 6 to 95. Study findings and constraints: Significant beta diversity loss was already apparent by age about 39, declining roughly linearly.

The clonotype originates from a woman aged 25 to 39 in good health. Input material: blood. The chain couples TRBV27 to TRBJ2-1; D remains ambiguous. CDR3 nucleotide sequence: TGTGCCAGCAGTTTAAAAGAGATCGGTGAGCAGTTCTTC. This sequence encodes CASSLKEIGEQFF.